The rows below give T cell receptor beta chains drawn from one sample of a study of blood T cell repertoires in COVID-19. Produced via immunoSEQ multiplex PCR; TCRdb's table is partial and in-frame only. The data contain 140,000 to 150,000 clones, approximately 81% of them singletons. Sequenced sample: peripheral blood. These receptors originate from a human donor in a cohort sampled during active COVID-19. Both conserved end residues are part of each CDR3.

V | CDR3
TRBV4-1 | CASSPLTNSAENEQFF
TRBV5-4 | CASSSGQGARETQYF
TRBV7-2 | CASSADRVEKLFF
TRBV28 | CASSFQGIGGYTF
TRBV7-9 | CASSSGSTDTQYF
TRBV28 | CASSLAGGPHNEQFF
TRBV5-1 | CASSPGQPMGNTEAFF
TRBV18 | CASSPPNRDTEAFF
TRBV7-4 | CASSLYTSSRYEQYF
TRBV6-6 | CAGKQGRGTEAFF
TRBV28 | CASLDPGSPGNTIYF
TRBV4-1 | CASSQESVFKDTQYF
TRBV7-8 | CASSLVSRMNTEAFF
TRBV4-3 | CASSQGVRGGEQYF
TRBV5-1 | CASRAGPTYEQYF
TRBV10-2 | CASFDRDRGEYEQYF
TRBV30 | CAWSYLATYEQYF
TRBV7-2 | CASSLTSGGIGELFF
TRBV29-1 | CSVVFREGEQYF
TRBV7-2 | CASSPWESSGGYTF
TRBV28 | CASSSDRGPNEKLFF
TRBV4-3 | CASSQEHGTGREKLFF
TRBV15 | CATSSGRGSYEQYF
TRBV12-3/TRBV12-4 | CASSFPSTEAFF
TRBV5-1 | CASSLFGTEINYGYTF
TRBV19 | CASSRRTGGYPANEKLFF
TRBV5-1 | CASSLSAGAIGDTQYF
TRBV5-1 | CASSPPDRHAYEQYF
TRBV28 | CASSSSRWETQYF
TRBV4-3 | CASSQEMRETQYF
TRBV30 | CAWSPLYGYTF
TRBV15 | CATSRPDRRYEQYF
TRBV7-6 | CASSLSRANTEAFF
TRBV7-2 | CASSLGRLGPRETQYF
TRBV7-9 | CASSFQSGQGEREKLFF
TRBV3-1/TRBV3-2 | CASSHYYGYTF
TRBV5-4 | CASSWRGGEQYF